Presented here are 30 T cell receptor beta chains from one specimen sequenced in a study of blood T cell repertoires in COVID-19. Only in-frame clones appear in the TCRdb table, and some are missing; sequencing was by immunoSEQ multiplex PCR. The sample contains approximately 190,000 clones, about four fifths of which appear only once. The material sequenced was peripheral blood. The receptors originated from a middle-aged woman with acute or convalescent COVID-19.

The chain has TRBV2 and TRBJ2-1; D is possibly TRBD2 (6 bases). The V gene lost 7 bases and the J gene lost 0 bases, with 10 bases spanning the gap. The CDR3 runs 14 residues. Germline V gene sequence: CDR1 SNHLY, CDR2 FYNNEI. The CDR3 region has the DNA TGTGCCAGCATACCCGGGAGCTCCTACAATGAGCAGTTCTTC. This encodes CASIPGSSYNEQFF. Based on the CDR3 plus reference TRBV2 and TRBJ2-1, the full variable domain is EPEVTQTPSHQVTQMGQEVILRCVPISNHLYFYWYRQILGQKVEFLVSFYNNEISEKSEIFDDQFSVERPDGSNFTLKIRSTKLEDSAMYFCASIPGSSYNEQFFGPGTRLTVL.

Here the CDR3 reads CASSLPGRVYEQFF. CDR3 DNA sequence: TGTGCCAGCAGCTTACCGGGGAGGGTCTATGAGCAGTTCTTC. V usage is TRBV11-2 and J usage is TRBJ2-1, with 7 bases identical to TRBD2. CDR1 and CDR2 from the germline V gene are SGHAT and FQNNGV. The CDR3 spans 14 residues. The trim removed 2 bases at V and 8 bases at J, leaving 6 bases unmatched.

This clone was found a few times. The V call is TRBV6-5, the J call TRBJ1-4; D may be TRBD1 (5 bases). V lost 6 bases to trimming and J lost 3 bases, with 8 bases between them. CDR3 length: 13 residues. Germline V gives CDR1 MNHEY, CDR2 SVGAGI. The CDR3 DNA sequence: TGTGCCAGCAGAACAGGTTCTAATGAAAAACTGTTTTTT. Translation gives CASRTGSNEKLFF.

The J gene is TRBJ1-4, the V gene TRBV11-2; no clear D gene. V was trimmed by 5 bases and J by 0 bases, leaving 10 bases between them. Germline values: CDR1 SGHAT, CDR2 FQNNGV. This CDR3 has 15 residues. CDR3 nucleotide sequence: TGTGCCAGCAGCACCGACTCAACAACTAATGAAAAACTGTTTTTT. Translating it yields CASSTDSTTNEKLFF.

This clone was observed once. The junction differs from germline at one of its ends, possibly a read error. This chain uses TRBV28 with TRBJ1-2, with 7 positions matching TRBD1. This CDR3 contains 13 residues. CDR1 and CDR2 from the germline V gene are MDHEN and SYDVKM. CDR3 protein: CASSRGQTYGYIF. The CDR3 DNA reads TGTGCCAGCAGTAGGGGACAGACCTATGGCTACATCTTC.

The chain couples TRBV5-4 to TRBJ2-5, with TRBD2 matching over 7 bases. CDR3 length: 15 amino acids. The germline V gene encodes CDR1 SGHNT and CDR2 YYREEE (reference sequence). Trimming removed 0 bases from V and 3 bases from J; junction bases left unmatched: 5. The CDR3 protein is CASSLGVAGEETQYF. CDR3 nucleotide sequence: TGTGCCAGCAGCTTGGGGGTCGCGGGGGAAGAGACCCAGTACTTC.

The chain combines TRBV10-3 with TRBJ2-2, with 10 bases matching TRBD1. Germline V gene lookup returns CDR1 ENHRY and CDR2 SYGVKD. The CDR3 is made up of 15 amino acids. The V gene end was trimmed by 6 bases and the J gene end by 4 bases; junction bases not matched to a gene: 5. Here the CDR3 DNA reads TGTGCCATCAGCCGGACAGGGGGTGGCACCGGGGAGCTGTTTTTT. Protein sequence: CAISRTGGGTGELFF.

V usage is TRBV18 and J usage is TRBJ1-6, with a weak D call TRBD1 (5 bases). Germline CDR1 reads KGHSH; CDR2 reads LQKENI. Deletions cut 3 bases from V and 11 bases from J, with 14 bases between. The CDR3 is 14 residues long. The CDR3 coding sequence is TGTGCCAGCTCACCCGGGGGGGGGTCGGCACCCCTCCACTTT. Translated: CASSPGGGSAPLHF.

The V gene is TRBV7-9, the J gene TRBJ1-3; no reliable D call. The CDR3 is 14 amino acids. Germline values: CDR1 SEHNR, CDR2 FQNEAQ (reference sequence). V was clipped by 4 bases and J by 1 base, with 8 bases between them. The CDR3, as DNA: TGTGCCAGCAGCTCGGTACCTTCTGGAAACACCATATATTTT. The encoded protein is CASSSVPSGNTIYF.

The V call is TRBV18, the J call TRBJ2-7; tentatively, D is TRBD2 (5 bases). Germline CDR1 and CDR2: KGHSH and LQKENI. V was trimmed by 2 bases and J by 4 bases, leaving 6 bases between them. This CDR3 contains 12 residues. CDR3 nucleotides: TGTGCCAGCTCACCAGGACTTTACGAGCAGTACTTC. Its translation: CASSPGLYEQYF.

Of note for this clone: The junction shows a germline mismatch at one end, possibly a read error. The V and J genes are TRBV30 and TRBJ1-2; tentative D call: TRBD1 (5 bases). The CDR3 runs 12 residues. The germline V gene has CDR1 GTSNPN and CDR2 SVGIG (reference sequence). CDR3 sequence: CACRQLNSGYTF. The CDR3 bases are TGTGCCTGTAGACAGCTTAACTCTGGCTACACCTTC.

This chain links TRBV24-1 with TRBJ1-2; D is perhaps TRBD1 (6 bases). In germline, CDR1 is KGHDR, CDR2 SFDVKD. Trimming pared 9 bases from V and 8 bases from J, leaving 15 bases between. The CDR3 runs 12 residues. The CDR3 DNA reads as TGTGCCACCGAGGGGGACGCCAGCGGCTACACCTTC. Protein: CATEGDASGYTF.

The V and J genes are TRBV24-1 and TRBJ1-4, with 10 bases lining up with TRBD1. The CDR3 has 16 residues. Germline CDR1 reads KGHDR; CDR2 reads SFDVKD. With V trimmed by 5 bases and J by 8 bases, 10 bases remained unmatched. The CDR3 DNA sequence: TGTGCCACCAGTGCCGGGATGGGACAGGGGATCGAAAAACTGTTTTTT. It specifies CATSAGMGQGIEKLFF.

The rearrangement uses TRBV6-5 and TRBJ1-3; perhaps TRBD1 as D (6 bases). This CDR3 region has 14 residues. Germline V CDR1 and CDR2: MNHEY, SVGAGI. V lost 6 bases to trimming and J lost 0 bases, with 9 bases between them. Written as DNA, the CDR3 is TGTGCCAGCAGCCGGACAGACTCTGGAAACACCATATATTTT. Translated: CASSRTDSGNTIYF.

The rearrangement joins TRBV4-2 to TRBJ2-5, with unresolved D. The CDR3 has 14 amino acids. The ends were cut back, 1 base at V and 3 bases at J, with 9 bases in the middle. CDR1 and CDR2 from the germline V gene are LGHNA and YNFKEQ. The CDR3 DNA sequence: TGTGCCAGCAGCCAAGCGGTCGTAGAAGAGACCCAGTACTTC. Its translation: CASSQAVVEETQYF.

The chain employs TRBV6-5 and TRBJ1-1; possibly TRBD1 for D (6 bases). CDR1 and CDR2 (germline): MNHEY, SVGAGI. There are 13 residues in the CDR3. V was cut by 8 bases and J by 5 bases, with 15 bases left in between. CDR3 region: CASRRERGTEAFF. CDR3 DNA sequence: TGTGCCAGCCGCCGTGAAAGGGGGACTGAAGCTTTCTTT.

The CDR3 loop reads CSVIRQGGSYEQYF. DNA for the CDR3: TGCAGCGTTATCAGACAGGGGGGGTCCTACGAGCAGTACTTC. The V call is TRBV29-1, the J call TRBJ2-7; 9 nucleotides align to TRBD1. This CDR3 comprises 14 residues. The ends lost 5 bases at V and 1 base at J; junction bases unmatched: 6. Germline-derived CDR1 and CDR2 are SQVTM and ANQGSEA.

The chain couples TRBV6-6 to TRBJ2-7, with D unclear. Germline V lookup: CDR1 MNHNY, CDR2 SVGAGI (reference sequence). The CDR3 is 14 amino acids. V was shortened by 2 bases and J by 0 bases, with 8 bases between the two germline ends. The CDR3 loop reads CASSYDPSSYEQYF. The CDR3 DNA reads as TGTGCCAGCAGTTACGACCCTAGCTCCTACGAGCAGTACTTC.

J is TRBJ2-7 and V is TRBV11-2, with D possibly matching TRBD2 (6 bases). Deletions cut 10 bases from V and 5 bases from J, with 18 bases between. The CDR3 spans 13 residues. Germline assignment: CDR1 SGHAT and CDR2 FQNNGV. CDR3 residues: CATKEGLNNEQYF. The CDR3 DNA sequence: TGTGCCACCAAAGAGGGACTCAACAACGAGCAGTACTTC.

The table lists this clone with many counts. The chain carries TRBV10-3 and TRBJ2-1; 7 bases fit TRBD2. This CDR3 region has 17 residues. V gave up 4 bases and J gave up 5 bases; unmatched junction bases: 14. CDR1 ENHRY and CDR2 SYGVKD come from the germline V gene. Here the CDR3 DNA reads TGTGCCATCAGTGCATCCCGGGCTAGCGGAGACGACAATGAGCAGTTCTTC. Amino acids: CAISASRASGDDNEQFF.

The rearrangement uses TRBV18 and TRBJ2-3; TRBD1 matches 10 bases. The ends lost 6 bases at V and 5 bases at J; junction bases unmatched: 8. Germline V CDR1 and CDR2: KGHSH, LQKENI. The CDR3 loop spans 15 amino acids. The CDR3 loop is CASSPPDRGRDTQYF. As DNA, the CDR3 is TGTGCCAGCTCGCCCCCGGACAGGGGGAGAGATACGCAGTATTTT.

This chain joins TRBV28 and TRBJ1-1; D is unclear. The V gene's germline CDR1 is MDHEN and CDR2 SYDVKM. V lost 6 bases, J lost 4 bases, and 6 bases lay in between. The CDR3 consists of 11 residues. The CDR3 reads CASRRGTEAFF. The DNA for the CDR3 is TGTGCCAGCAGAAGAGGCACTGAAGCTTTCTTT.

The chain combines TRBV19 with TRBJ2-2; TRBD2 matches 9 bases. The CDR3 length is 17 residues. V was pared by 7 bases and J by 7 bases, with 16 bases of the junction left unmatched. Per the germline V gene, CDR1 is LNHDA and CDR2 is SQIVND (reference sequence). The CDR3 region is CASTLGGGARWSGELFF. CDR3 bases: TGTGCCAGTACTTTAGGCGGGGGGGCCCGGTGGAGCGGGGAGCTGTTTTTT.

This chain links TRBV7-8 with TRBJ2-5, with D tentatively TRBD1 (7 bases). Germline CDR1 SGHVS, CDR2 FQNEAQ. V was shortened by 4 bases and J by 5 bases, with 20 bases between the two germline ends. The CDR3 extends over 16 amino acids. The CDR3: CASSSREGAGLETQYF. The CDR3 region has the DNA TGTGCCAGCAGCTCCCGCGAGGGGGCGGGGCTGGAGACCCAGTACTTC.

The rearrangement joins TRBV6-1 to TRBJ1-2; D is perhaps TRBD1 (6 bases). The CDR3 has 14 residues. The germline V gene has CDR1 MNHNS and CDR2 SASEGT. Deletions cut 2 bases from V and 2 bases from J, with 9 bases between. CDR3 bases: TGTGCCAGCAGTGAATCAGGACAGAACTATGGCTACACCTTC. Translated, it gives CASSESGQNYGYTF.

V is TRBV2 and J is TRBJ2-1; 13 nucleotides match TRBD2. The CDR3 sequence is 14 residues long. Germline V gene lookup returns CDR1 SNHLY and CDR2 FYNNEI. V was clipped by 6 bases and J by 7 bases; unmatched bases: 3. DNA of the CDR3: TGTGCCAGCAGGGGACTAGCGGGATTGAATGAGCAGTTCTTC. Translated, it gives CASRGLAGLNEQFF.

The chain has TRBV19 and TRBJ2-1; 9 bases are a match to TRBD2. The ends lost 7 bases at V and 4 bases at J; junction bases unmatched: 8. This CDR3 spans 15 amino acids. Germline-derived CDR1 and CDR2 are LNHDA and SQIVND (reference sequence). CDR3 amino acids: CASTHSGGLYNEQFF. Here the CDR3 DNA reads TGTGCCAGTACCCATAGCGGGGGCCTATACAATGAGCAGTTCTTC. Complete variable domain (other parts from reference TRBV19 and TRBJ2-1): DGGITQSPKYLFRKEGQNVTLSCEQNLNHDAMYWYRQDPGQGLRLIYYSQIVNDFQKGDIAEGYSVSREKKESFPLTVTSAQKNPTAFYLCASTHSGGLYNEQFFGPGTRLTVL.

This clone occurred a few times. The chain recombines TRBV24-1 with TRBJ2-5; TRBD1 is a possible D gene (6 bases). Between the trimmed V and J ends, which lost 4 bases and 2 bases, there was a span of 10 bases. The germline gives CDR1 KGHDR, CDR2 SFDVKD. The CDR3 runs to 14 residues. CDR3 amino acids: CATSDPGVQETQYF. The CDR3 coding sequence is TGTGCCACCAGTGACCCAGGGGTTCAAGAGACCCAGTACTTC.

The CDR3 coding sequence is TGTGCCAGCAGCTTGGGAGCCCAGGGGTTTGGCTATGGCTACACCTTC. Translated, it gives CASSLGAQGFGYGYTF. The chain carries TRBV5-5 and TRBJ1-2, with a tentative D call TRBD1 (6 bases). Germline V gene lookup returns CDR1 SGHKS and CDR2 YYEKEE (reference sequence). The CDR3 has 16 amino acids. V dropped 0 bases and J dropped 4 bases, with 16 bases sitting between them.

This chain links TRBV28 with TRBJ1-6; D not certain. The CDR3 totals 15 residues. Germline V gives CDR1 MDHEN, CDR2 SYDVKM. The V end was cut by 3 bases, the J end by 7 bases, with 13 bases between. CDR3 in amino acids: CASSFTQVLNSPLHF. The CDR3, as DNA: TGTGCCAGCAGTTTCACCCAGGTTTTGAATTCACCCCTCCACTTT.